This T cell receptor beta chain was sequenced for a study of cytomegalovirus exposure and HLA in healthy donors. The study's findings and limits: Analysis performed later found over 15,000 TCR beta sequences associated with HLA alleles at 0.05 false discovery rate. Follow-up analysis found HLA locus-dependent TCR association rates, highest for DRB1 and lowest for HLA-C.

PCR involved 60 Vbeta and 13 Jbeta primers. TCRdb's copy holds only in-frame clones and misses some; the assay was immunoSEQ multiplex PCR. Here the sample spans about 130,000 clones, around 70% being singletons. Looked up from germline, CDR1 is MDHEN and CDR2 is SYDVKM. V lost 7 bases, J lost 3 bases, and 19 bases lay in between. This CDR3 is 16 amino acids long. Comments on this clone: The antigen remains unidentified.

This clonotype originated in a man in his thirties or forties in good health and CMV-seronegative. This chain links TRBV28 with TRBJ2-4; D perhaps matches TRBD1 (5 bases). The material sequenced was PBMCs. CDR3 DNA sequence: TGTGCCAGCACCTCCCAGGGCGAGGACGGCAAAAACATTCAGTACTTC. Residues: CASTSQGEDGKNIQYF.